A single sample is the source of the 17 T cell receptor beta chains below, sequenced in a study of identical twins. TCRdb reprocessed the 5' RACE reads via MiXCR and lists one record per CDR3 protein. This sample has 1.5 million to 2 million distinct CDR3 sequences; about 30% occur once, and the top ten carry 0.25% to 0.3%. The material sequenced was cord blood. Receptors were obtained from a newborn girl in good health.

This chain connects TRBV6-1 to TRBJ1-6; no definite D call. The germline gives CDR1 MNHNS, CDR2 SASEGT. Trimming left V 2 bases short and J 13 bases short, with 6 bases between. The CDR3 spans 11 residues. CDR3 region: CASSERRPLHF. CDR3 nucleotide sequence: TGTGCCAGCAGTGAACGACGCCCCCTCCACTTT.

This clonotype was counted a few times. The rearrangement links TRBV24-1 to TRBJ2-3; possibly TRBD1 or TRBD2 for D (6 bases each). The CDR3 runs to 17 residues. The germline V gene encodes CDR1 KGHDR and CDR2 SFDVKD. V was shortened by 3 bases and J by 0 bases, with 15 bases between the two germline ends. CDR3 sequence (DNA): TGTGCCACCAGTGATCCCACAGGGAGGAGAAGCACAGATACGCAGTATTTT. As protein: CATSDPTGRRSTDTQYF.

The CDR3 DNA follows: TGTGCCAGCAGCTTGGGCTACAGGGGGCCCAAAAACATTCAGTACTTC. Protein: CASSLGYRGPKNIQYF. This chain joins TRBV7-9 and TRBJ2-4, with TRBD1 identical over 9 bases. From germline, CDR1 is SEHNR and CDR2 FQNEAQ (reference sequence). V dropped 3 bases and J dropped 2; count of bases not matched to a gene: 5. There are 16 residues in the CDR3.

V is TRBV20-1 and J is TRBJ2-7, with TRBD2 matching 13 bases. Germline CDR1 and CDR2: DFQATT and SNEGSKA (reference sequence). CDR3 length: 15 residues. V shed 4 bases, J shed 7 bases, and the junction held 10 bases outside the gene matches. CDR3 nucleotide sequence: TGCAGTGCTAACCTCCGGACTAGCGGGAGTCGGGAGCAGTACTTC. Its protein is CSANLRTSGSREQYF.

The chain links TRBV21-1 to TRBJ2-1; the D call of TRBD2 is as the table states it, not checked on the DNA. TRBV21-1 is recorded as a pseudogene. The CDR3 covers 19 residues. CDR3 loop: CASFTRVAGGPQSYNEQFF. DNA for the CDR3: TGTGCCAGCTTTACAAGGGTAGCGGGAGGGCCCCAGTCCTACAATGAGCAGTTCTTC.

This clonotype has just a few counts. This rearrangement joins TRBV6-2 or TRBV6-3 to TRBJ2-3; D gene ambiguous. V was trimmed by 0 bases and J by 2 bases, leaving 9 bases between them. This CDR3 contains 15 residues. Germline values: CDR1 MNHEY, CDR2 SVGEGT. The CDR3 DNA sequence: TGTGCCAGCAGTTACTCACGGAGATCCACAGATACGCAGTATTTT. This codes for CASSYSRRSTDTQYF.

This sequence joins TRBV20-1 and TRBJ2-1; D not certain. Trimming stripped 0 bases from V and 8 bases from J, with 8 bases between. The CDR3 runs 12 residues. Germline values: CDR1 DFQATT, CDR2 SNEGSKA (reference sequence). The CDR3 region is CSARDRNDEQFF. CDR3 nucleotide sequence: TGCAGTGCTAGAGATAGGAATGATGAGCAGTTCTTC.

This clonotype was observed at least ten times. The chain recombines TRBV28 with TRBJ2-7; 13 bases map to TRBD2. The CDR3 contains 15 residues. Germline CDR1 and CDR2: MDHEN and SYDVKM. After removal of 5 bases from V and 6 bases from J, the junction contained 7 bases not matched to a gene. DNA for the CDR3: TGTGCCAGCAGTCCATGGACTAGCGGGAGTTCCGAGCAGTACTTC. Amino acid sequence: CASSPWTSGSSEQYF.

The gene calls are TRBV10-3 and TRBJ2-3; 10 bases fit TRBD2. The CDR3 spans 16 residues. Germline-derived CDR1 and CDR2 are ENHRY and SYGVKD. V trimming: 4 bases; J trimming: 2 bases; junction bases outside the gene matches: 6. The CDR3 DNA reads TGTGCCATCAGTGCTCTAGCGGGGGCCCTCACAGATACGCAGTATTTT. This encodes CAISALAGALTDTQYF.

The chain couples TRBV28 to TRBJ1-5; D unresolved. Germline CDR1 MDHEN, CDR2 SYDVKM. Trimming pared 3 bases from V and 9 bases from J, leaving 6 bases between. This CDR3 has 11 amino acids. CDR3 sequence: CASSFRWPQHF. CDR3 nucleotide sequence: TGTGCCAGCAGTTTTCGGTGGCCCCAGCATTTT.

This clonotype came up a few times. V is TRBV7-9 and J is TRBJ2-6, with 10 bases lining up with TRBD1. The CDR3 totals 16 residues. The germline V gene has CDR1 SEHNR and CDR2 FQNEAQ (reference sequence). Trimming took 3 bases from V and 4 from J; bases not matched to a gene: 3. CDR3 sequence: CASSFGTGDGANVLTF. CDR3 nucleotide sequence: TGTGCCAGCAGCTTCGGGACAGGGGACGGGGCCAACGTCCTGACTTTC.

The rearrangement uses TRBV12-3 or TRBV12-4 and TRBJ1-2; possibly TRBD1 for D (6 bases). V lost 5 bases to trimming and J lost 8 bases, with 18 bases between them. The CDR3 covers 14 residues. CDR3 protein: CASSPSVRGQGYTF. For the CDR3, the DNA is TGTGCCAGCAGTCCTTCGGTGCGGGGGCAGGGCTACACCTTC.

The chain carries TRBV12-3 or TRBV12-4 and TRBJ2-5; 7 bases map to TRBD1. This CDR3 has 15 amino acids. V was pared by 2 bases and J by 11 bases, with 14 bases of the junction left unmatched. CDR3 nucleotide sequence: TGTGCCAGCAGTTTAAGGGGGTCAGGGGGACATGAGCAGTACTTC. It translates to CASSLRGSGGHEQYF.

In this sample, this clonotype turned up a few times. Mismatch with germline at one junction end may stem from a read error. The V and J genes are TRBV4-1 and TRBJ2-1; no clear D. The CDR3 has 14 residues. Germline CDR1 MGHRA, CDR2 YSYEKL. In DNA, the CDR3 is TGCGCCAGCAGCCATCTTTTTACGGAGAATGACCAGTTCTTC. It codes for CASSHLFTENDQFF.

This clonotype was seen many times. The J gene is TRBJ2-1, the V gene TRBV6-6, with 8 bases matching TRBD2. CDR3 size: 15 residues. The J segment lost 3 bases and the V segment lost 3 bases, leaving 4 bases of the junction unmatched. CDR1 and CDR2 from the germline V gene are MNHNY and SVGAGI (reference sequence). DNA of the CDR3: TGTGCCAGCAGTTATTCCGGGGGGGGCTACAATGAGCAGTTCTTC. Translated: CASSYSGGGYNEQFF.

Ten or more counts support this clonotype. V usage is TRBV4-2 and J usage is TRBJ2-1; D call uncertain. The CDR3 extends over 14 amino acids. Germline V gene data show CDR1 as LGHNA and CDR2 as YNFKEQ. Trimming cost V 2 bases and J 7 bases, with 12 bases left between them. CDR3 amino acids: CASSQLFLRNEQFF. DNA for the CDR3: TGTGCCAGCAGCCAATTGTTTCTAAGGAATGAGCAGTTCTTC.

This clonotype was counted only a few times. V and J are TRBV5-5 and TRBJ2-3, with D uncertain. The germline V and J ends were trimmed by 1 base and 6 bases, with 15 bases remaining between them. This CDR3 spans 15 amino acids. Germline loops: CDR1 SGHKS, CDR2 YYEKEE (reference sequence). The CDR3 coding sequence is TGTGCCAGCAGCTTGAAACAGAGGTCCACGGATACGCAGTATTTT. As protein: CASSLKQRSTDTQYF.